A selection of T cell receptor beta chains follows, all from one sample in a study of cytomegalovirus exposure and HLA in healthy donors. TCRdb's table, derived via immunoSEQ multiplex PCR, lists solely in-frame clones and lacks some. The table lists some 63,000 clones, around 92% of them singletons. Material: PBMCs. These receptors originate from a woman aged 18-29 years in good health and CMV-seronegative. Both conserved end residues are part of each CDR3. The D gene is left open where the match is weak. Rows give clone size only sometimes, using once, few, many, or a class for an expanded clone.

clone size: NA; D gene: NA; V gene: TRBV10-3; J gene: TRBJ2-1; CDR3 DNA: TGTGCCATCAGTGAGGAGGATCCGACCTACAATGAGCAGTTCTTC; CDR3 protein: CAISEEDPTYNEQFF
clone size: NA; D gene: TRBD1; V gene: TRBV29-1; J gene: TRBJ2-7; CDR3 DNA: TGCAGCGTCGTAAGGACAGGAAGGTCCTACGAGCAGTACTTC; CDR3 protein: CSVVRTGRSYEQYF
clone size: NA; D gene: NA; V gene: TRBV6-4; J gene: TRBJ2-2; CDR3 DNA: TGTGCCAGCAGTGAGTCGGTGGACACCGGGGAGCTGTTTTTT; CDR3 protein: CASSESVDTGELFF
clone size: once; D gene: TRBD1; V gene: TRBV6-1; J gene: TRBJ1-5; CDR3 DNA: TGTGCCAGCAAGGACAGGCGAGACAATCAGCCCCAGCATTTT; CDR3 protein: CASKDRRDNQPQHF
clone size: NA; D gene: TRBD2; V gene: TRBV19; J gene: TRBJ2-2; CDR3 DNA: TGTGCCGGACGCGGGAGTGGGGAGCTGTTTTTT; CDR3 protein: CAGRGSGELFF
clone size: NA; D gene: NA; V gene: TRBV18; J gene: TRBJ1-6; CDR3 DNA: TGTGCCAGCTCACCACCGCCAGGCCTTGGATCACCCCTCCACTTT; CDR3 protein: CASSPPPGLGSPLHF
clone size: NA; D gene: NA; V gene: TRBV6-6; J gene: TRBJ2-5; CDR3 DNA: TGTGCCAGCAGCGGGGCTCCTCAGGGGGAGACCCAGTACTTC; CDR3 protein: CASSGAPQGETQYF
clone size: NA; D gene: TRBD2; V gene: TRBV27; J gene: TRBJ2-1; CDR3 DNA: TGTGCCAGCAGTTGGACCGGGACTAACCAATACAATGAGCAGTTCTTC; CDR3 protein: CASSWTGTNQYNEQFF
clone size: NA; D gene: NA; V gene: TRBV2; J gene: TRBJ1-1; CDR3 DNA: TGTGCCAGCAAGAGGGGGGGCACTGAAGCTTTCTTT; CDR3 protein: CASKRGGTEAFF
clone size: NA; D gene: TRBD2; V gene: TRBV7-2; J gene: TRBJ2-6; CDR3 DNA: TGTGCCAGCAGCTTGGGACTAGCGGGGGGGTACTCTGGGGCCAACGTCCTGACTTTC; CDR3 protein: CASSLGLAGGYSGANVLTF
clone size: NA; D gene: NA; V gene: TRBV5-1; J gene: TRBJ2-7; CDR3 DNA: TGCGCCAGCAGCCCAGGACGGAGCGGCGTCGAGCAGTACTTC; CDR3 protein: CASSPGRSGVEQYF
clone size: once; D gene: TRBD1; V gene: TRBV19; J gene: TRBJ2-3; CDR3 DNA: TGTGCCAGTCGCCGGGACAGGGGATCAGATACGCAGTATTTT; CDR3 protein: CASRRDRGSDTQYF
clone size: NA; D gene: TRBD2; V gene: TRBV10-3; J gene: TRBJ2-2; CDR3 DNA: TGTGCCATCAGACCCCTAGCGGGGGACACCGGGGAGCTGTTTTTT; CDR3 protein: CAIRPLAGDTGELFF
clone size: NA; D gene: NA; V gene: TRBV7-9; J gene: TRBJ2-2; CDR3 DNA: TGTGCCAGCAGCTCGGGACATTCGAACACCGGGGAGCTGTTTTTT; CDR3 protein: CASSSGHSNTGELFF
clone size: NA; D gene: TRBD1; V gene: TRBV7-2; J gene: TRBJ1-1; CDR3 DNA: TGTGCCAGCAGCTACAGGGGCACTGAAGCTTTCTTT; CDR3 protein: CASSYRGTEAFF
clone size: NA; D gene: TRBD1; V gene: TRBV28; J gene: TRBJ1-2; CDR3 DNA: TGTGCCAGCAGTCCCGGACAGGGGGCGCCCTATGGCTACACCTTC; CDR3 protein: CASSPGQGAPYGYTF
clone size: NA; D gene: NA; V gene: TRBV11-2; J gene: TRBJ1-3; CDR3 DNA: TGTGCCAGCAGCTTAGTAGCAGGGGTCGGAAACACCATATATTTT; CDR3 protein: CASSLVAGVGNTIYF
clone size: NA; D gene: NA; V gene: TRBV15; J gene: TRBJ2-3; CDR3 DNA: TGTGCCACCAGCAGAGATCGGAGTAGCACAGATACGCAGTATTTT; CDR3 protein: CATSRDRSSTDTQYF
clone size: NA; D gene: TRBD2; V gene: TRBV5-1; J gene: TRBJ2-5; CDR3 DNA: TGCGCCAGCAGCTTGACGGGGGGTACGAAAGAGACCCAGTACTTC; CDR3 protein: CASSLTGGTKETQYF
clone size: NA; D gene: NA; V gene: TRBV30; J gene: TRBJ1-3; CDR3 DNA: TGTGCCTTGGTGACAGCTGGAAACACCATATATTTT; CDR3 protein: CALVTAGNTIYF
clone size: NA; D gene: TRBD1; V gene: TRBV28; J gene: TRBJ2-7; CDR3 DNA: TGTGCCAGCAGTTTGAATGGACAGGGGTTCGGCGAGCAGTACTTC; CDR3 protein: CASSLNGQGFGEQYF
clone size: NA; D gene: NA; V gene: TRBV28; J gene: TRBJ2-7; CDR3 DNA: TGTGCCAGCAGCCCGGGACTTCCGATCGAGCAGTACTTC; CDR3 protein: CASSPGLPIEQYF
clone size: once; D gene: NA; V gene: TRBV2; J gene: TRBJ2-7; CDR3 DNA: TGTGCCAGCAGTGAAGCTCTGGGTTACGCGGCGGCCAACTCCTACGAGCAGTACTTC; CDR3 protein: CASSEALGYAAANSYEQYF
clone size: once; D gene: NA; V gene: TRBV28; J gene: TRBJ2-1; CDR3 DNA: TGTGCCAGCAGTCCTCCCATGGCCAATGAGCAGTTCTTC; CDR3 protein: CASSPPMANEQFF
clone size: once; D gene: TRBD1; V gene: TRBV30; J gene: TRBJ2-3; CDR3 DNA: TGTGCCTGGAGACAGGGGCGCACAGATACGCAGTATTTT; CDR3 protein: CAWRQGRTDTQYF
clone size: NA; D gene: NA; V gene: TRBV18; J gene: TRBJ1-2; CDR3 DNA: TGTGCCAGCTCACCGACAGGAGTCAACTATGGCTACACCTTC; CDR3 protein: CASSPTGVNYGYTF
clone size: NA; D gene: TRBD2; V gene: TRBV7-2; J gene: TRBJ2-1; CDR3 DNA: TGTGCCAGCAGCTTGGGAGCTAGCGGGAGGGCCCCTGAGCAGTTCTTC; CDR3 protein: CASSLGASGRAPEQFF
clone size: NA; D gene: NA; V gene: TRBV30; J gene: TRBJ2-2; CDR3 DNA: TGTGCCTGGAGTGTCTTACTAGACACCGGGGAGCTGTTTTTT; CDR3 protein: CAWSVLLDTGELFF
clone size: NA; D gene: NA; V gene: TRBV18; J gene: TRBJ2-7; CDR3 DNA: TGTGCCAGCTCACCACTTTTCCAGGGAGGCCGCGAGCAGTACTTC; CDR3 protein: CASSPLFQGGREQYF
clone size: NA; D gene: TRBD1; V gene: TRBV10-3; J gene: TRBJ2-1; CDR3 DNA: TGTGCCATCAGTGCCGAACTGACAGGGGATGAGCAGTTCTTC; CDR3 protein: CAISAELTGDEQFF
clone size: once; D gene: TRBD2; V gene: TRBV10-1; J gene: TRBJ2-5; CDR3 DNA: TGCGCCAGCAGTGAGTCAGACCGTGAGAAGCGGGGGATCCAAGAGACCCAGTACTTC; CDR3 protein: CASSESDREKRGIQETQYF
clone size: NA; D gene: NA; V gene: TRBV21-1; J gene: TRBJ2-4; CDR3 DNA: TGTGCCAGGCGGTGGTCGGTAACTAGCGGGAGTTTAGTCAAAAACATTCAGTACTTC; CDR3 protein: CARRWSVTSGSLVKNIQYF
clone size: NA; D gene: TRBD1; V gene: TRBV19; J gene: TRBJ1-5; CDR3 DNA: TGTGCCAGTAGCATCCTTTTGGGACAGGGCAATCAGCCCCAGCATTTT; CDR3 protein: CASSILLGQGNQPQHF
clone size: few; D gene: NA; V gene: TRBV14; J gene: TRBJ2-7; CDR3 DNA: TGTGCCAGCAGCCAAGGTCGGGGGAGCTCCTACGAGCAGTACTTC; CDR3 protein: CASSQGRGSSYEQYF
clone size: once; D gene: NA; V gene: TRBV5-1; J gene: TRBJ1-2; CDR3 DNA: TGCGCCAGCAGCTTGGAAGTACGGGGGTCCGACACCTTC; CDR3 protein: CASSLEVRGSDTF
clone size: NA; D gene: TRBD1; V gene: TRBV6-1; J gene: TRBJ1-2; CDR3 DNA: TGTGCCAGCAGTGAGGACAGGGGGGGCTATGGCTACACCTTC; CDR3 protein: CASSEDRGGYGYTF
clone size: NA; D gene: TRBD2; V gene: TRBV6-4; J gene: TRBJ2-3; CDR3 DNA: TGTGCCAGCAGCCGGGACTACACAGATACGCAGTATTTT; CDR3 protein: CASSRDYTDTQYF
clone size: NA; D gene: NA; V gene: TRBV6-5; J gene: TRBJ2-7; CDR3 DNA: TGTGCCAGCAGTTACCGGCCCCGCGGGGAGCAGTACTTC; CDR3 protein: CASSYRPRGEQYF
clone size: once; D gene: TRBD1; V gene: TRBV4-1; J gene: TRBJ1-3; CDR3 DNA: TGCGCCAGCAGCTTGGGACAGGGGGCCTCTGGAAACACCATATATTTT; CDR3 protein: CASSLGQGASGNTIYF
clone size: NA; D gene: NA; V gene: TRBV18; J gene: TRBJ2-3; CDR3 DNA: TGTGCCAGCTCACCACCGAGTACAGATACGCAGTATTTT; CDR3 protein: CASSPPSTDTQYF
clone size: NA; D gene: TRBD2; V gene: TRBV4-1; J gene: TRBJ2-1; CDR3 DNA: TGCGCCAGCAGCCAAGGTGTTACTAGCGGGAGGGGAAATGAGCAGTTCTTC; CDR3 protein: CASSQGVTSGRGNEQFF
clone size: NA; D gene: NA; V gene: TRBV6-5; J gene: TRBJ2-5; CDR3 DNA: TGTGCCAGTGGGTCAGGCGACCAAGAGACCCAGTACTTC; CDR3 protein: CASGSGDQETQYF
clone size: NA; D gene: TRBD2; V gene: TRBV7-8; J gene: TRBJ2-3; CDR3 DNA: TGTGCCAGCAGCTTTATGGGACTAGCTGAAGATACGCAGTATTTT; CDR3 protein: CASSFMGLAEDTQYF
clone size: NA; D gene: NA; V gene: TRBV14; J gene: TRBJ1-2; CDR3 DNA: TGTGCCAGCAGCACTTCCGGAGGGGTTAGTGGCTACACCTTC; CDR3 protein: CASSTSGGVSGYTF
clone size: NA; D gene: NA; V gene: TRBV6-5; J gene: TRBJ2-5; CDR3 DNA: TGTGCCAGCAGTATAGACAATCGGGAGACCCAGTACTTC; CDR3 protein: CASSIDNRETQYF
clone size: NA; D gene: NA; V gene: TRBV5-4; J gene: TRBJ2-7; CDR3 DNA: TGTGCCAGCAGCCGCCTCGGTAGGGCGGGGGCCAAATGGGAGCAGTACTTC; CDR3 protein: CASSRLGRAGAKWEQYF
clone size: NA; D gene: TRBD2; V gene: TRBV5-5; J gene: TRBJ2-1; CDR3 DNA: TGTGCCAGCAGCTTCGAGGTAGCGGGGTTACACAATGAGCAGTTCTTC; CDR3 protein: CASSFEVAGLHNEQFF
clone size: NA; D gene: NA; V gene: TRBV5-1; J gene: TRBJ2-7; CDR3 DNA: TGCGCCAGCAGTAGTCCAGGGACTTCCTACGAGCAGTACTTC; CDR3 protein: CASSSPGTSYEQYF
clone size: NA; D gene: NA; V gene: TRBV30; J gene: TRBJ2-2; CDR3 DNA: TGTGCCTCCCCACACTCTACAGGGACCGGGGAGCTGTTTTTT; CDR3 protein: CASPHSTGTGELFF
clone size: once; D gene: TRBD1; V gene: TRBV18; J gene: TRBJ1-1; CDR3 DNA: TGTGCCAGCTCACCAAGGACAGGGGGCACTTTTAACACTGAAGCTTTCTTT; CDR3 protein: CASSPRTGGTFNTEAFF
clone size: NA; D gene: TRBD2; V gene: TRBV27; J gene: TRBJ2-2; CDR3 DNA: TGTGCCAGCAGCCGATTAGCGGGTAGGAACACCGGGGAGCTGTTTTTT; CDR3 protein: CASSRLAGRNTGELFF
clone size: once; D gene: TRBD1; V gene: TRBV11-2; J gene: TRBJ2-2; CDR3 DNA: TGTGCCAGCAGCCAGGGGGCGACGAACACCGGGGAGCTGCTTTTT; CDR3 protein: CASSQGATNTGELLF
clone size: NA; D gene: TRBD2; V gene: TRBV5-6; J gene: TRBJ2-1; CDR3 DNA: TGTGCCAGCAGCTTGCTAGCGGGAGGGCCGGGGTATGAGCAGTTCTTC; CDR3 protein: CASSLLAGGPGYEQFF
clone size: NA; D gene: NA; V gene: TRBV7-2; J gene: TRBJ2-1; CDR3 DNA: TGTGCCAGCAGCAACGCCGGGATCTACAATGAGCAGTTCTTC; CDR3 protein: CASSNAGIYNEQFF
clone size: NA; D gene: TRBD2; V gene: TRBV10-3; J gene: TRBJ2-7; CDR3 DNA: TGTGCCATCAGCACTAGCGGGAGAAATGAAGAGTACTTC; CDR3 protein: CAISTSGRNEEYF
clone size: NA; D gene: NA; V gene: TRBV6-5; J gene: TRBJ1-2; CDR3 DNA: TGTGCCAGCAGTCCCCCAGAGGGCGGGGGCTATGGCTACACCTTC; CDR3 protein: CASSPPEGGGYGYTF
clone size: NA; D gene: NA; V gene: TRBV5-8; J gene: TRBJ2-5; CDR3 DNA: TGTGCCAGCAGTCAAAGGAGGGGGAGGGAAGAGACCCAGTACTTC; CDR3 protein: CASSQRRGREETQYF
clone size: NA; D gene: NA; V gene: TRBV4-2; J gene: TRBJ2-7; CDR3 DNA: TGTGCCAGCAGCCAAGTCGGGATGGACGAGCAGTACTTC; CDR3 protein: CASSQVGMDEQYF
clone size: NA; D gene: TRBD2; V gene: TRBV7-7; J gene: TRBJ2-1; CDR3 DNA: TGTGCCAGCCGGGGGGGACCCTACAATGAGCAGTTCTTC; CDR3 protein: CASRGGPYNEQFF